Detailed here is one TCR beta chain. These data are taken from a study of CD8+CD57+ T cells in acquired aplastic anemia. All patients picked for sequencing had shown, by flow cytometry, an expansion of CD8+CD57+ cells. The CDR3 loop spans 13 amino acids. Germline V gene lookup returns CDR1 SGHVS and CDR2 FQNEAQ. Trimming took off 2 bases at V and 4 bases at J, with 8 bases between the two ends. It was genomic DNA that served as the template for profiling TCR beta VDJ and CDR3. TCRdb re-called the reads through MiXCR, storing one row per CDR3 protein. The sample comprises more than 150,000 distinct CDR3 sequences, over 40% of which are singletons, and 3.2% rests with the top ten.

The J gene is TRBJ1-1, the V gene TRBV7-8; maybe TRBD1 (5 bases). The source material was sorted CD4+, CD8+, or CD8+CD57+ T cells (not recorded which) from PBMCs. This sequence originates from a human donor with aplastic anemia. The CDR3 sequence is CASSLMGGTEAFF. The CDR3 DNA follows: TGTGCCAGCAGCTTAATGGGGGGCACTGAAGCTTTCTTT.